This entry is about one T cell receptor (beta chain). This receptor's antigen is unknown. No quality values exist for individual bases; no much larger clone is one base distant. Measured from the cysteine to the phenylalanine, the CDR3 is 14 residues long. The kept DNA is CDR3 alone, 42 bases in frame from the first base. The germline V gene (reference sequence) supplies CDR1 SEHNR and CDR2 FQNEAQ. Between the V and J ends, shortened by 1 base and 0 bases respectively, the junction contains 6 bases. In light of the paper, this sample's treatment or condition label describes: live attenuated yellow fever vaccine strain. A standard Ficoll-Paque protocol was used to isolate PBMCs from peripheral blood. CD4 and CD8 T-cell fractions were isolated with Dynabeads CD4 and CD8 positive selection kits. TriZol was used to extract RNA from bulk PBMCs, from CD4 and CD8 fractions, and from dextramer-positive and dextramer-negative fractions.

The sample is drawn from a study of T cells after yellow fever vaccination (dated by TCRdb to the late 2010s). Describing the broader study: The SMART-Seq v4 Ultra Low Input RNA kit was used to prepare libraries from fractions with low cell numbers. The cohort comprised two healthy male donors, one aged 18 to 30 and one aged 30 to 40 years. Bulk TCR alpha and beta repertoires were sequenced longitudinally to track T-cell clones before and after primary and booster YFV17D yellow fever vaccination. Blood was collected at multiple timepoints before and after primary and secondary immunization, and bulk PBMC replicates and cell subsets were isolated.

The paper as a whole reports these results and caveats: After the booster, most of the clones that had expanded following primary vaccination were detected again (roughly 97% of CD4 and roughly nine tenths of CD8), which suggests that memory was broadly maintained. A small fraction of clonotypes showed up in both the CD4 and CD8 compartments, probably as a result of convergent recombination. The study included only a couple of donors, which limits how far the findings can be generalized. Computational filtering was needed because FACS-sorted repertoires could contain abundant contaminating clonotypes from the bulk population. Compared with the primary T-cell response, the secondary T-cell response was weaker but faster, peaking on day 5 rather than day 15.

The instrument was an Illumina NovaSeq 6000. TCR cDNA was synthesized by 5'RACE template switching, through which a universal primer site and unique molecular identifiers were introduced. Priming for cDNA synthesis came from both the TCR alpha and TCR beta constant segments. Libraries were amplified in two PCR steps, with sample barcodes and sequencing adapters added in the second step. Sequencing of the libraries was done on either Illumina HiSeq 2500 (2x100 bp) or NovaSeq (2x150 bp). On the authors' methods: MIGEC was used to demultiplex reads and collapse the reads into UMI consensus sequences, and MiXCR was used for V(D)J alignment. Clonotypes responding to the vaccine were identified with edgeR on replicate PBMC samples, with the criteria of FDR below 0.01 and a log2 fold change above 5 up to day 15. CD4 or CD8 identity was assigned to each bulk clonotype according to whether the clonotype was present at higher abundance in the sequenced CD4 repertoire or the sequenced CD8 repertoire. TCRdb redid the processing of the public reads, applying fastp at Q25 and MiXCR, and retained in-frame beta chains. Rows are combined by CDR3 protein, so each entry shows the most common genes and DNA. These V and J calls derive from TCRdb rather than the authors' analysis. In this sample the table shows 120,000 or so distinct CDR3 sequences, 15% of which occur a single time. Of the sample, roughly 47% falls within the top ten clones.

This material consisted of CD8+ T cells sorted from PBMCs, taken 5 days after the yellow fever booster vaccination. The receptor was derived from a man aged 18-30 years who received the YFV17D yellow fever vaccine. The chain is made from TRBV7-9 and TRBJ1-2; no D gene is confidently identified. The CDR3 sequence is CASSLEAPNYGYTF. The sequence in DNA is TGTGCCAGCAGCTTAGAAGCACCTAACTATGGCTACACCTTC.